These 10 T cell receptor beta chains originate from one sample sequenced in a study of blood T cell repertoires in COVID-19. Data came from immunoSEQ multiplex PCR; TCRdb stores just in-frame clones and leaves some out. The sample records 50,000 to 60,000 clones, nearly 90% being singletons. Sequencing was carried out using peripheral blood. All receptors come from an elderly man with active or convalescent COVID-19.

V is TRBV30 and J is TRBJ2-1, with D possibly matching TRBD1 (6 bases). Germline V CDR1 and CDR2: GTSNPN, SVGIG (reference sequence). The V and J ends lost 1 base and 1 base respectively, with 8 bases between them. CDR3 size: 14 residues. As DNA, the CDR3 is TGTGCCTGGAGTGAAGGACAGTCCTACAATGAGCAGTTCTTC. The encoded protein is CAWSEGQSYNEQFF. Variable domain in full (rest from reference TRBV30 and TRBJ2-1): SQTIHQWPATLVQPVGSPLSLECTVEGTSNPNLYWYRQAAGRGLQLLFYSVGIGQISSEVPQNLSASRPQDRQFILSSKKLLLSDSGFYLCAWSEGQSYNEQFFGPGTRLTVL.

The genes are TRBV28 and TRBJ1-2; D remains ambiguous. In germline, CDR1 is MDHEN, CDR2 SYDVKM. The length of the CDR3 is 14 residues. Trimming took off 6 bases at V and 7 bases at J, with 18 bases between the two ends. CDR3 bases: TGTGCCAGCAGACCTCCCGAGAGTTCGGGTGGCTACACCTTC. The encoded protein is CASRPPESSGGYTF.

This clone came up a few times. This chain uses TRBV6-1 with TRBJ1-6; 8 positions match TRBD1. The CDR3 spans 14 residues. The germline V gene encodes CDR1 MNHNS and CDR2 SASEGT. V was pared by 3 bases and J by 7 bases, with 2 bases of the junction left unmatched. CDR3 nucleotide sequence: TGTGCCAGCAGTGATGACAGGGGCAATTCACCCCTCCACTTT. Translation: CASSDDRGNSPLHF.

V usage is TRBV7-8 and J usage is TRBJ1-2, with 9 bases identical to TRBD1. With V trimmed by 2 bases and J by 7 bases, 14 bases remained unmatched. Germline CDR1 is SGHVS and CDR2 is FQNEAQ. The CDR3 length is 17 residues. In DNA form, the CDR3 reads TGTGCCAGCAGCTTACCGTACATGGGACAGGGAAGGTTTGGCTACACCTTC. As protein: CASSLPYMGQGRFGYTF.

CDR3 in amino acids: CASSLGAGPYEQYF. The DNA for the CDR3 is TGTGCCAGCAGCTTAGGGGCAGGGCCCTACGAGCAGTACTTC. This chain joins TRBV7-2 and TRBJ2-7; D may be TRBD1 (5 bases). V dropped 1 base and J dropped 2 bases, with 9 bases sitting between them. Germline CDR1 and CDR2: SGHTA and FQGNSA. The CDR3 runs 14 residues.

The rearrangement joins TRBV27 to TRBJ2-1; 9 positions match TRBD2. CDR3 length equals 15 residues. J gave up 8 bases and V 2 bases, and 7 bases lay outside the gene matches. Germline CDR1 reads MNHEY; CDR2 reads SMNVEV (reference sequence). CDR3 residues: CASSLMSSGIHEQFF. In DNA form, the CDR3 reads TGTGCCAGCAGTTTAATGTCTAGCGGGATCCATGAGCAGTTCTTC.

The chain has TRBV9 and TRBJ1-6, with 10 bases identical to TRBD1. The germline gives CDR1 SGDLS, CDR2 YYNGEE. CDR3 length: 16 amino acids. J lost 8 bases, V lost 4 bases, and 9 bases had no gene match. CDR3 sequence (DNA): TGTGCCAGCAGCCACCCGGGACAGGGGTATGATTCACCCCTCCACTTT. Encoded protein: CASSHPGQGYDSPLHF.

V usage is TRBV5-1 and J usage is TRBJ2-5; no firm D call. Per germline, CDR1 SGHRS and CDR2 YFSETQ. CDR3 length: 13 amino acids. Between the trimmed V and J ends, which lost 0 bases and 2 bases, there was a span of 5 bases. The CDR3 spells CASSLAEQETQYF. The CDR3 nucleotides read TGCGCCAGCAGCTTGGCAGAACAAGAGACCCAGTACTTC.

The gene calls are TRBV7-9 and TRBJ2-7; 8 bases match TRBD2. Germline CDR1 and CDR2: SEHNR and FQNEAQ (reference sequence). The CDR3 has 14 residues. V lost 2 bases, J lost 3 bases, and 3 bases stayed unmatched. Here the CDR3 reads CASSLTSGDYEQYF. The CDR3 DNA is TGTGCCAGCAGCTTAACTAGCGGAGACTACGAGCAGTACTTC.

The chain is built from TRBV6-5 and TRBJ2-7; TRBD2 agrees at 8 bases. J gave up 7 bases and V 5 bases, and 13 bases lay outside the gene matches. The germline CDR1 and CDR2 sequences are MNHEY and SVGAGI. The CDR3 runs to 15 residues. CDR3 residues: CASSPPVGGASEQYF. The CDR3 region has the DNA TGTGCCAGCAGTCCACCTGTCGGGGGGGCGAGTGAGCAGTACTTC.